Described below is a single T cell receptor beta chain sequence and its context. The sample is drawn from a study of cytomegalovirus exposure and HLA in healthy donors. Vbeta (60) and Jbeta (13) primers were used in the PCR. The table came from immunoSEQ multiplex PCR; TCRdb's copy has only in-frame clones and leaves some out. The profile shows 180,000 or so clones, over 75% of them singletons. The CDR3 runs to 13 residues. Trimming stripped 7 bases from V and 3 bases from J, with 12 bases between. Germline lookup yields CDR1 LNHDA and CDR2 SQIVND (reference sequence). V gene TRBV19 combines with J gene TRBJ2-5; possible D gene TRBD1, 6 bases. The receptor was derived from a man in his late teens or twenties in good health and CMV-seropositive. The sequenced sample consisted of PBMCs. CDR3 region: CASTGDHEETQYF. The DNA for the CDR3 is TGTGCCAGTACAGGGGACCATGAAGAGACCCAGTACTTC. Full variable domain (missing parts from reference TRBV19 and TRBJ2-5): DGGITQSPKYLFRKEGQNVTLSCEQNLNHDAMYWYRQDPGQGLRLIYYSQIVNDFQKGDIAEGYSVSREKKESFPLTVTSAQKNPTAFYLCASTGDHEETQYFGPGTRLLVL.